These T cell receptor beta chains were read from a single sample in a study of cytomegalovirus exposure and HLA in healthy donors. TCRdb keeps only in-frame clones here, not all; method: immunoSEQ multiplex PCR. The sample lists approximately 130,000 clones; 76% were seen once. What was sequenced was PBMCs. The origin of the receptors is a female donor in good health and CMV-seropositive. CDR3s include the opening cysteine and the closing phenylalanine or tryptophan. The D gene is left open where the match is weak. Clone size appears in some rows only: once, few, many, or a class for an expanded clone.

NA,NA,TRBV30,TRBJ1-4,TGTGCCTGGAGTGCCTGGATAGGGTTCGGAGGAACTAATGAAAAACTGTTTTTT,CAWSAWIGFGGTNEKLFF
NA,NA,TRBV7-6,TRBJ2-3,TGTGCCAGCAGCTTAATGCGTAGCGGCACAGATACGCAGTATTTT,CASSLMRSGTDTQYF
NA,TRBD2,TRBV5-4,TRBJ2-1,TGTGCCAGCAGCTTGGGCGGACTAGCCCCGAACAATGAGCAGTTCTTC,CASSLGGLAPNNEQFF
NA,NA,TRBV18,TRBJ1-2,TGTGCCAGCTCACCACTGGGACAAAGGGATGGCTACACCTTC,CASSPLGQRDGYTF
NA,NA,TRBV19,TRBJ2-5,TGTGCCAGTAGTACCGTCCCCCGGGAGACCCAGTACTTC,CASSTVPRETQYF
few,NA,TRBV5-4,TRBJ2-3,TGTGCCAGCAGCTTAACGGGGAAGACAGATACGCAGTATTTT,CASSLTGKTDTQYF
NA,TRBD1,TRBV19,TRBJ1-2,TGTGCCAGTAGTAACCCTCGACAGGGTCTACATGGCTACACCTTC,CASSNPRQGLHGYTF
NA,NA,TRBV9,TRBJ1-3,TGTGCCAGCAGCGTAGGGGGGGGCTCTGGAAACACCATATATTTT,CASSVGGGSGNTIYF
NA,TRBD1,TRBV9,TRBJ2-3,TGTGCCAGCAGCGCTTCAGGGACAGGGCCGGCAGATACGCAGTATTTT,CASSASGTGPADTQYF
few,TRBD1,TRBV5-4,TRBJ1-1,TGTGCCAGCAGCCGCCGGGACAGGGTGTACACTGAAGCTTTCTTT,CASSRRDRVYTEAFF
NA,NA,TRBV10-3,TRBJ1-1,TGTGCCATCAGTGAGTCGAGCGACACTGAAGCTTTCTTT,CAISESSDTEAFF
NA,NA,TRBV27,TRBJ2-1,TGTGCCAGCAGTGCTAGGGGTTTTGGGCACAATGAGCAGTTCTTC,CASSARGFGHNEQFF
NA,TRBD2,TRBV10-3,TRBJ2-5,TGTGCCATCAGTGAAGGTGGTAGCGGGGGAGCTCAAGAGACCCAGTACTTC,CAISEGGSGGAQETQYF
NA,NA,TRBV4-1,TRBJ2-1,TGCGCCAGCAGCCCCACGGGGGGCGACTACAATGAGCAGTTCTTC,CASSPTGGDYNEQFF
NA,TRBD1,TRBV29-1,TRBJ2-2,TGCAGCGCCCGGACAGGGACGAACACCGGGGAGCTGTTTTTT,CSARTGTNTGELFF
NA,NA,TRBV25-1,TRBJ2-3,TGTGCCAGCAACCCGGGACTCATCACAGATACGCAGTATTTT,CASNPGLITDTQYF
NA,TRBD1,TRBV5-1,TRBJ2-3,TGCGCCAGCAGCCCAGGACAGGGACGAGATACGCAGTATTTT,CASSPGQGRDTQYF
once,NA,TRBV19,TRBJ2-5,TGTGCCAGTAGTATAAGGAACAGAGAAGAGACCCAGTACTTC,CASSIRNREETQYF
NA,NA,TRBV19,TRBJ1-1,TGTGCCAGTAGTATTGTCGACACCTTGAACACTGAAGCTTTCTTT,CASSIVDTLNTEAFF
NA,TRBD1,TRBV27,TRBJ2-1,TGTGCCAGCAGATGGGACAGGGGGAACAATGAGCAGTTCTTC,CASRWDRGNNEQFF
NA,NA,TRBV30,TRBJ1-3,TGTGCCTGGAGTCAATTCACTGGAAACACCATATATTTT,CAWSQFTGNTIYF
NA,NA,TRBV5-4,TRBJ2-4,TGTGCCAGCAGCCCCGAACAGGGTTCGTCCGGCATTCAGTACTTC,CASSPEQGSSGIQYF
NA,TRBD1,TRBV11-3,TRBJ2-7,TGTGCCAGCAGCACCGGGACAGGGTCGGCCGAGCAGTACTTC,CASSTGTGSAEQYF
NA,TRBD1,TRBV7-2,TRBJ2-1,TGTGCCAGCAGCTTGAAACAGGGGTCCTACAATGAGCAGTTCTTC,CASSLKQGSYNEQFF
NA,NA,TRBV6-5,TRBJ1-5,TGTGCCAGCAGTTACTCCCGGAGAGTCGGTCAGCCCCAGCATTTT,CASSYSRRVGQPQHF
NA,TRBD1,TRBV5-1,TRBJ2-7,TGCGCCAGCAGCTTGATGCAGGGGGCCTACGAGCAGTACTTC,CASSLMQGAYEQYF
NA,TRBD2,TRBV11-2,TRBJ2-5,TGTGCCAGCAGCTTAGATCCAGCGGGGATACAAGAGACCCAGTACTTC,CASSLDPAGIQETQYF
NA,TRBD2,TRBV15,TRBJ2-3,TGTGCCACCAGCCACCGACTAGCGGGGAGCACAGATACGCAGTATTTT,CATSHRLAGSTDTQYF
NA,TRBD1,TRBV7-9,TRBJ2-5,TGTGCCAGCAGCCCCGGGACAGGTCAAGAGACCCAGTACTTC,CASSPGTGQETQYF
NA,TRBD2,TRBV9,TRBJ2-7,TGTGCCAGCAGCCCTCCGGCCCCAGCGGGAAACGAGCAGTACTTC,CASSPPAPAGNEQYF
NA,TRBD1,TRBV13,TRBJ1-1,TGTGCCAGCAGCTTCACAGGGGGCTGGGCTTTCTTT,CASSFTGGWAFF
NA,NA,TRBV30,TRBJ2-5,TGTGCCTGGAGATGGGGGGGGGCCTCGGGGGAGACCCAGTACTTC,CAWRWGGASGETQYF
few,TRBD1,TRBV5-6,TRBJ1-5,TGTGCCAGCAGTCTGGGACAGGCCCATAGCAATCAGCCCCAGCATTTT,CASSLGQAHSNQPQHF
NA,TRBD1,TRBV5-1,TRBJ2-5,TGCGCCAGCAGCTTGGTGGGACAGGGCGGTGAGACCCAGTACTTC,CASSLVGQGGETQYF
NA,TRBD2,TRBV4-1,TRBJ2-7,TGCGCCAGCAGCCACGAGGGACTAGGTCGCTACGAGCAGTACTTC,CASSHEGLGRYEQYF
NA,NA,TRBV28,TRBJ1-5,TGTGCCAGCAGTTTCGCCCGACAGGGCAATCAGCCCCAGCATTTT,CASSFARQGNQPQHF
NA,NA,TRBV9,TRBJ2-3,TGTGCCAGCAGCTCGTTTGCAGATACGCAGTATTTT,CASSSFADTQYF
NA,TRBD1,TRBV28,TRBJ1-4,TGTGCCAGCAGTTCCCTACAGGGGTTTACTGAAAAACTGTTTTTT,CASSSLQGFTEKLFF
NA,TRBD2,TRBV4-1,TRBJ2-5,TGCGCCAGCAGCCAAGCAACCCTAGCGGGGGTGGAGACCCAGTACTTC,CASSQATLAGVETQYF
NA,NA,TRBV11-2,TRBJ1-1,TGTGCCAGCAGCTTAAGGGGGGGTACTGAAGCTTTCTTT,CASSLRGGTEAFF
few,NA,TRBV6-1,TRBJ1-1,TGTGCCAGCAGGCGGGACCTTGGGACTGAAGCTTTCTTT,CASRRDLGTEAFF
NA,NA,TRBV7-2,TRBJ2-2,TGTGCCAGCAGCTTAGTATCGGGGGAGCTGTTTTTT,CASSLVSGELFF
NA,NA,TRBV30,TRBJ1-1,TGTGCCTGGAGTGTCGGAGCGCCCACTGAAGCTTTCTTT,CAWSVGAPTEAFF
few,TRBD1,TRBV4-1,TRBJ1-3,TGCGCCAGCAGCCAAGAGGGTATCCGGGACAGGGTCTCTGGAAACACCATATATTTT,CASSQEGIRDRVSGNTIYF
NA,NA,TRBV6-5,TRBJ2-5,TGTGCCAGCAGTTACTCGGGGGGGGCCGGGGAGACCCAGTACTTC,CASSYSGGAGETQYF
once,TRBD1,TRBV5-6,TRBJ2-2,TGTGCCAGCAGCTTGCGACAGGGCAGCACCGGGGAGCTGTTTTTT,CASSLRQGSTGELFF